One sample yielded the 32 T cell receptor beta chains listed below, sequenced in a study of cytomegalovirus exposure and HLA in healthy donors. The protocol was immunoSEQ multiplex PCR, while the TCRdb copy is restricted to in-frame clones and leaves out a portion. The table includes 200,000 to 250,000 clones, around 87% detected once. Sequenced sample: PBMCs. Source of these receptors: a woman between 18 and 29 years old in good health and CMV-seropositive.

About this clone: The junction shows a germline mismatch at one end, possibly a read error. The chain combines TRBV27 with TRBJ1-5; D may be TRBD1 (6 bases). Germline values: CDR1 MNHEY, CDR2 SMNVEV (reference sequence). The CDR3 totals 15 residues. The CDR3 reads CASRQRGRGKQPQHF. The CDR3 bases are TGTGCCAGCCGTCAAAGGGGGAGGGGCAAGCAGCCCCAGCATTTT.

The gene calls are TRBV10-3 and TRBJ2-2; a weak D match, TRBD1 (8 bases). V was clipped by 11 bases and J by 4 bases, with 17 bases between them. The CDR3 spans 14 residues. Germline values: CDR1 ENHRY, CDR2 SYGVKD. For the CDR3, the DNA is TGTGCCGCAGAACAGGGGGAGGGCACCGGGGAGCTGTTTTTT. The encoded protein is CAAEQGEGTGELFF.

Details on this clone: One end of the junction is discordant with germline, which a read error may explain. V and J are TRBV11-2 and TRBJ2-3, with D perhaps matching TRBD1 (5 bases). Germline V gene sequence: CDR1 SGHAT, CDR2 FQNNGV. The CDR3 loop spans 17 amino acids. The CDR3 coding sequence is TGTGCCAGCAGCTTAATCACAGGACACCCAAGCACATATACGCAGTATTTT. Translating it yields CASSLITGHPSTYTQYF.

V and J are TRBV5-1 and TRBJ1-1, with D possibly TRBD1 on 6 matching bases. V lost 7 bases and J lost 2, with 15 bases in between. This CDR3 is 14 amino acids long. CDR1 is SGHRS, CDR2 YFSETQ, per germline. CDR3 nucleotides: TGCGCCAGCGGCCCAGGGGCCGCCAACACTGAAGCTTTCTTT. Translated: CASGPGAANTEAFF.

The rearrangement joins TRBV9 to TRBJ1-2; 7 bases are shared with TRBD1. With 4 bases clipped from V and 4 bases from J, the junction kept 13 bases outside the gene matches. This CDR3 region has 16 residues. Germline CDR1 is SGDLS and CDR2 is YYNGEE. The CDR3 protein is CASSTLPTGPPYGYTF. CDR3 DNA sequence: TGTGCCAGCAGCACTCTCCCGACAGGGCCCCCCTATGGCTACACCTTC.

The CDR3 nucleotides are TGTGCCAGCAGCTTAGGGGCCCCTGGGTACAATCAGCCCCAGCATTTT. Protein sequence: CASSLGAPGYNQPQHF. The chain combines TRBV7-9 with TRBJ1-5; D not certain. The CDR3 spans 16 residues. The germline V gene has CDR1 SEHNR and CDR2 FQNEAQ (reference sequence). Trimming left V 1 base short and J 3 bases short, with 13 bases between.

The CDR3 here is CASSPPGQGGGYTF. In DNA form, the CDR3 reads TGTGCCAGCTCACCACCCGGCCAAGGGGGAGGCTACACCTTC. This chain joins TRBV18 and TRBJ1-2; maybe TRBD1 (6 bases). Trimming removed 0 bases from V and 8 bases from J, with 13 bases in between. The CDR3 has 14 amino acids. CDR1 KGHSH and CDR2 LQKENI come from the germline V gene.

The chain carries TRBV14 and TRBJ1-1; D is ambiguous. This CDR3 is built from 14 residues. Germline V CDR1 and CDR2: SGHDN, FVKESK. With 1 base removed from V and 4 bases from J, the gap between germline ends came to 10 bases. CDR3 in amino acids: CASSQAPGFTEAFF. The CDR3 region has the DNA TGTGCCAGCAGCCAAGCTCCGGGTTTCACTGAAGCTTTCTTT. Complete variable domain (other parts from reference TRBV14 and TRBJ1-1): EAGVTQFPSHSVIEKGQTVTLRCDPISGHDNLYWYRRVMGKEIKFLLHFVKESKQDESGMPNNRFLAERTGGTYSTLKVQPAELEDSGVYFCASSQAPGFTEAFFGQGTRLTVV.

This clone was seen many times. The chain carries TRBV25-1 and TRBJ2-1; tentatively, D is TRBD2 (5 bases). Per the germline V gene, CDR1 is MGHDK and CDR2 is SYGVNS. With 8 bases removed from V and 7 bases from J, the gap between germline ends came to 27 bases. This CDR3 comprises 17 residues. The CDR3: CASQVKSVGEGLNEQFF. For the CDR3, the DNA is TGTGCCAGCCAGGTCAAGTCGGTGGGTGAGGGTTTGAATGAGCAGTTCTTC.

The CDR3 bases are TGTGCCAGTAGTCCCAGGGGTATTCACTATGGCTACACCTTC. It specifies CASSPRGIHYGYTF. The chain uses TRBV19 and TRBJ1-2; perhaps TRBD1 as D (6 bases). Germline loops: CDR1 LNHDA, CDR2 SQIVND (reference sequence). CDR3 length: 14 amino acids. Trimming removed 5 bases from V and 3 bases from J, with 13 bases in between.

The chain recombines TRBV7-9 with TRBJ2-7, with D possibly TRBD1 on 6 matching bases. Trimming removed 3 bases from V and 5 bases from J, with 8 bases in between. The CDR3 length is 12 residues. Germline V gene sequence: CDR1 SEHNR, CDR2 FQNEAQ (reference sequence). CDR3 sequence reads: CASSFRQDEQYF. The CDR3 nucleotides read TGTGCCAGCAGCTTTAGACAGGACGAGCAGTACTTC.

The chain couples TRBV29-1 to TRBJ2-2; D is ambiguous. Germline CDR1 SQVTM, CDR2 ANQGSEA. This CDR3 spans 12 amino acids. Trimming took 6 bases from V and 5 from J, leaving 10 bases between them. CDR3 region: CSVRGGTGELFF. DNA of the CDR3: TGCAGCGTCCGCGGTGGGACCGGGGAGCTGTTTTTT.

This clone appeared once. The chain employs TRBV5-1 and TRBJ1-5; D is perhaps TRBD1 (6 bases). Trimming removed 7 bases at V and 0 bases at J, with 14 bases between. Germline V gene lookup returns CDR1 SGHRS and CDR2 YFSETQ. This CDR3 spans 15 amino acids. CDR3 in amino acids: CASSTGTTSNQPQHF. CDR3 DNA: TGCGCCAGCTCGACAGGAACCACTAGCAATCAGCCCCAGCATTTT.

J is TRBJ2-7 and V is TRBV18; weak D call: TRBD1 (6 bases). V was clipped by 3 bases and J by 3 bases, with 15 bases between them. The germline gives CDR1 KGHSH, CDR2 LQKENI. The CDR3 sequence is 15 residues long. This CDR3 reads CASSPTSDSYYEQYF. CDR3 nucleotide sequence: TGTGCCAGCTCACCCACATCGGACAGCTACTACGAGCAGTACTTC.

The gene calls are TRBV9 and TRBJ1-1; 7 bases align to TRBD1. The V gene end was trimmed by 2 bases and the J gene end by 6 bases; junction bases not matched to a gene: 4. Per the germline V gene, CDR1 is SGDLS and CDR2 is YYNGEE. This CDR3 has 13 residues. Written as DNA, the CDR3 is TGTGCCAGCAGCGTTGGCCAGGGGGCTGAAGCTTTCTTT. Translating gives CASSVGQGAEAFF.

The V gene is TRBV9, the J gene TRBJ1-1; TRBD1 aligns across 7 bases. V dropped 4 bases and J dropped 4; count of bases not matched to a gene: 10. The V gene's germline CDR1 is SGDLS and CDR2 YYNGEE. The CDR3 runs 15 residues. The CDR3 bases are TGTGCCAGCAGCCCCCGACAGGGCACGGGCACTGAAGCTTTCTTT. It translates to CASSPRQGTGTEAFF.

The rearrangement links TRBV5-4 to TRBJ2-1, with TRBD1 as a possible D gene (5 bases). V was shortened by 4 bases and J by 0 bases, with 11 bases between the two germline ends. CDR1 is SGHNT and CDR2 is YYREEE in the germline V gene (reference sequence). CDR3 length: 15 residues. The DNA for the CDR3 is TGTGCCAGCAGCCCGGACAAAAGCTCCTACAATGAGCAGTTCTTC. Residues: CASSPDKSSYNEQFF. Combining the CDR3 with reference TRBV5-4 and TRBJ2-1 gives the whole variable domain ETGVTQSPTHLIKTRGQQVTLRCSSQSGHNTVSWYQQALGQGPQFIFQYYREEENGRGNFPPRFSGLQFPNYSSELNVNALELDDSALYLCASSPDKSSYNEQFFGPGTRLTVL.

The CDR3 here is CASSFLDLAGDNEQFF. CDR3 DNA: TGTGCCAGCAGTTTTTTGGATCTAGCGGGAGACAATGAGCAGTTCTTC. This chain connects TRBV28 to TRBJ2-1; TRBD2 matches at 10 bases. Per the germline V gene, CDR1 is MDHEN and CDR2 is SYDVKM. J was trimmed by 5 bases and V by 3 bases; bases with no gene match: 7. The CDR3 is made up of 16 amino acids.

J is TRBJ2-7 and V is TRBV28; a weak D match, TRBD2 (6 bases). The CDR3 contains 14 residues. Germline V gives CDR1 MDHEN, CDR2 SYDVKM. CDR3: CASSSRRGGGSHFV. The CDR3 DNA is TGTGCCAGCAGTAGCAGGAGGGGCGGCGGTTCCCATTTCGTC.

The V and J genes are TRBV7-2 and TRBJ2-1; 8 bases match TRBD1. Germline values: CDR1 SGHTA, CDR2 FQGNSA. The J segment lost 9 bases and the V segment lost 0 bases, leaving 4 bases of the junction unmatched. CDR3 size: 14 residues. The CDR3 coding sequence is TGTGCCAGCAGCTTAGCGGGACAGGAGGGTGAGCAGTTCTTC. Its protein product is CASSLAGQEGEQFF.

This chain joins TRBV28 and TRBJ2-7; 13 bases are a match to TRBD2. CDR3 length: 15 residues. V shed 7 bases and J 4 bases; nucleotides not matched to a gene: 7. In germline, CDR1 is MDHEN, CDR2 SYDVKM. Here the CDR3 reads CASKLLAGGSYEQYF. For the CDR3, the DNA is TGTGCCAGCAAATTACTAGCGGGAGGGAGTTACGAGCAGTACTTC.

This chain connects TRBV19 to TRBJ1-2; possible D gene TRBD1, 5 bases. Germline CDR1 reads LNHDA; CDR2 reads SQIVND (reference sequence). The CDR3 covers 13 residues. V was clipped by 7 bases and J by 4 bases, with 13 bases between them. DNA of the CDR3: TGTGCCAGTATGATTGTCGGGGGCTATGGCTACACCTTC. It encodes CASMIVGGYGYTF. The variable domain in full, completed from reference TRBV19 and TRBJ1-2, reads DGGITQSPKYLFRKEGQNVTLSCEQNLNHDAMYWYRQDPGQGLRLIYYSQIVNDFQKGDIAEGYSVSREKKESFPLTVTSAQKNPTAFYLCASMIVGGYGYTFGSGTRLTVV.

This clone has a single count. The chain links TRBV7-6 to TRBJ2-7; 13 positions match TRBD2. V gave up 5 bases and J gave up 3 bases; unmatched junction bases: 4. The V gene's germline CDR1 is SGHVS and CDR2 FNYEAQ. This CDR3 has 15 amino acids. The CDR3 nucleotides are TGTGCCAGCAGCCCACTAGCGGGAGGGAACTACGAGCAGTACTTC. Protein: CASSPLAGGNYEQYF. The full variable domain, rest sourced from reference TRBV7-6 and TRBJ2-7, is GAGVSQSPRYKVTKRGQDVALRCDPISGHVSLYWYRQALGQGPEFLTYFNYEAQQDKSGLPNDRFSAERPEGSISTLTIQRTEQRDSAMYRCASSPLAGGNYEQYFGPGTRLTVT.

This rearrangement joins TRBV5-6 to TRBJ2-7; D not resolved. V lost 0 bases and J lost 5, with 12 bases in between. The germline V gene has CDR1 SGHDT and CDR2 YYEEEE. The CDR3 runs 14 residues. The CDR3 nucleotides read TGTGCCAGCAGCTTGGTAACGGGTTCCGACGAGCAGTACTTC. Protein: CASSLVTGSDEQYF. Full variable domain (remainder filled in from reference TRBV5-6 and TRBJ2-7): DAGVTQSPTHLIKTRGQQVTLRCSPKSGHDTVSWYQQALGQGPQFIFQYYEEEERQRGNFPDRFSGHQFPNYSSELNVNALLLGDSALYLCASSLVTGSDEQYFGPGTRLTVT.

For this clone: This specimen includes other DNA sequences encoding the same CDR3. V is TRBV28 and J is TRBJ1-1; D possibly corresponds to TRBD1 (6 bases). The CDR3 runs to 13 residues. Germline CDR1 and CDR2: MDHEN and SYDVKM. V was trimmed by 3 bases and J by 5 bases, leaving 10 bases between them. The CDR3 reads CASSLGGRTEAFF. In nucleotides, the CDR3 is TGTGCCAGCAGTTTGGGGGGGCGGACTGAAGCTTTCTTT.

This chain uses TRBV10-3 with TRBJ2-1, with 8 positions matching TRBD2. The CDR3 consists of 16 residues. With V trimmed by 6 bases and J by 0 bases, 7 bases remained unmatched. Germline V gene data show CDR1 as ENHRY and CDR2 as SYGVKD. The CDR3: CAIRGGGRSSYNEQFF. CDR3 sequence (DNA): TGTGCCATCAGGGGAGGCGGGAGGAGCTCCTACAATGAGCAGTTCTTC.

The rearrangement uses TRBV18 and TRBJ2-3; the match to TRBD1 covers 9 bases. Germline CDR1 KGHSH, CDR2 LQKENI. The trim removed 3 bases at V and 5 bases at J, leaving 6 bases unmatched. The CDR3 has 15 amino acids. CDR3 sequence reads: CASSPLTGGGDTQYF. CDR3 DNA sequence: TGTGCCAGCTCACCGTTGACAGGGGGAGGAGATACGCAGTATTTT.

CDR3 sequence reads: CASSDRASTDTQYF. The CDR3 DNA is TGTGCCAGTTCGGACAGGGCTAGCACAGATACGCAGTATTTT. This sequence joins TRBV19 and TRBJ2-3; 8 bases agree with TRBD1. Germline CDR1 LNHDA, CDR2 SQIVND (reference sequence). The CDR3 length is 14 residues. The ends lost 8 bases at V and 0 bases at J; junction bases unmatched: 4.

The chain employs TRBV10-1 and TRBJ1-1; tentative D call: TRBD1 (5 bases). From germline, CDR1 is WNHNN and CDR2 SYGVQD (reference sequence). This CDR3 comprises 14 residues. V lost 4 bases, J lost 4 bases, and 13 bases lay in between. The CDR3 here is CASSANQGRTEAFF. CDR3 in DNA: TGCGCCAGCAGTGCCAATCAGGGCCGCACTGAAGCTTTCTTT.

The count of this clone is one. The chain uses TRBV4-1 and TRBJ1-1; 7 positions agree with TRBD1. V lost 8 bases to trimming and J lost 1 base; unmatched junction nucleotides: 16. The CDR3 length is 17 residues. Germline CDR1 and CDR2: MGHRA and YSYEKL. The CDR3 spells CASQLSISGTANTEAFF. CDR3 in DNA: TGCGCCAGCCAACTCTCAATCTCCGGGACAGCGAACACTGAAGCTTTCTTT.

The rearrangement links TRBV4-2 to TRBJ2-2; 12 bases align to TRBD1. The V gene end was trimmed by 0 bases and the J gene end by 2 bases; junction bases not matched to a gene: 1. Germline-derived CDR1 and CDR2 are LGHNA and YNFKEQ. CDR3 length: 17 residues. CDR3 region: CASSQDGTGGNTGELFF. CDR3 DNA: TGTGCCAGCAGCCAAGATGGGACAGGGGGCAACACCGGGGAGCTGTTTTTT.

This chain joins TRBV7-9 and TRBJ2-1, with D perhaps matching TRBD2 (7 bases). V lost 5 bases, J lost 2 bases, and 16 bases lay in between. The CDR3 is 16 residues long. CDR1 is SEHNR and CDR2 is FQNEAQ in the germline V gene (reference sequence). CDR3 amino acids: CASSPPWGGAYNEQFF. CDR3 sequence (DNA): TGTGCCAGCAGCCCGCCCTGGGGGGGCGCCTACAATGAGCAGTTCTTC. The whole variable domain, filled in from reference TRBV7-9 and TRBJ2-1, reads DTGVSQNPRHKITKRGQNVTFRCDPISEHNRLYWYRQTLGQGPEFLTYFQNEAQLEKSRLLSDRFSAERPKGSFSTLEIQRTEQGDSAMYLCASSPPWGGAYNEQFFGPGTRLTVL.